This T cell receptor beta chain appears in the sequencing data of a study of blood T cell repertoires in COVID-19. For the study at large: COVID-19 samples collected from the United States, Italy and Spain covered acute and convalescent phases. PBMCs, B-cell-depleted T cells, or T cells provided the cDNA or gDNA that made up the material.

Seattle-derived patients entered the study during active infection and were followed longitudinally. CDR3 size: 15 residues. CDR1 SGHRS and CDR2 YFSETQ come from the germline V gene. Trimming took 2 bases from V and 0 from J, leaving 8 bases between them. As originally analysed: Nucleated cell counts were estimated from reference gene primer amplification. The data were produced by immunoSEQ multiplex PCR, yet TCRdb's version contains in-frame clones alone and is incomplete. For V, J and clone size, that table is used; D and trimming come from the DNA. The sample has about 170,000 clones, around 85% seen once.

The chain carries TRBV5-1 and TRBJ2-2; no firm D call. The source material was peripheral blood. The clonotype was recovered from a woman aged 80 or over with COVID-19, enrolled during active disease. CDR3 protein: CASSLNPANTGELFF. The CDR3 DNA reads as TGCGCCAGCAGCTTAAACCCGGCGAACACCGGGGAGCTGTTTTTT.